A selection of T cell receptor beta chains follows, all from one sample in a study of cytomegalovirus exposure and HLA in healthy donors. The data were produced by immunoSEQ multiplex PCR, yet TCRdb's version contains in-frame clones alone and is incomplete. Of 90,000 to 100,000 clones detected, roughly 69% appear once; the ten largest clones hold under 3%. Sequencing was performed on PBMCs. These receptors were obtained from a man aged 50 to 59 in good health and CMV-seronegative. Each CDR3 is given with its conserved first and last residue. A D gene is named only where the DNA matches it firmly. For some rows the clone size is stated as once, few or many, or as a class when expanded; others skip it.

j_call: TRBJ2-5; d_call: .; clone_size: .; v_call: TRBV4-2; cdr3_nt: TGTGCCAGCAGCCAAGAGAGAGGGGGCCAAGAGACCCAGTACTTC; cdr3_aa: CASSQERGGQETQYF
j_call: TRBJ2-5; d_call: TRBD2; clone_size: .; v_call: TRBV4-2; cdr3_nt: TGTGCCAGCAGCCAAGATGGGGGACTACAAGAGACCCAGTACTTC; cdr3_aa: CASSQDGGLQETQYF
j_call: TRBJ2-7; d_call: TRBD1; clone_size: few; v_call: TRBV7-8; cdr3_nt: TGTGCCAGCAGCCAGGGGGGGACAGGGCTCTACGAGCAGTACTTC; cdr3_aa: CASSQGGTGLYEQYF
j_call: TRBJ1-1; d_call: .; clone_size: .; v_call: TRBV14; cdr3_nt: TGTGCCAGCAGCCTCTGGGAGGGCGCTGAAGCTTTCTTT; cdr3_aa: CASSLWEGAEAFF
j_call: TRBJ1-5; d_call: .; clone_size: few; v_call: TRBV27; cdr3_nt: TGTGCCAGCAGGAGAGGTGTTGATCAGCCCCAGCATTTT; cdr3_aa: CASRRGVDQPQHF
j_call: TRBJ2-5; d_call: TRBD1; clone_size: once; v_call: TRBV4-3; cdr3_nt: TGCGCCAGCAGCCAGAACAGGGGGTCAGAGACCCAGTACTTC; cdr3_aa: CASSQNRGSETQYF
j_call: TRBJ2-7; d_call: TRBD1; clone_size: .; v_call: TRBV5-1; cdr3_nt: TGCGCCAGCAGCTTGTATAGGGACAGGGGTTCCTACGAGCAGTACTTC; cdr3_aa: CASSLYRDRGSYEQYF
j_call: TRBJ1-5; d_call: TRBD1; clone_size: .; v_call: TRBV19; cdr3_nt: TGTGCCAGTTGCACGGGACAGGCTAGCAATCAGCCCCAGCATTTT; cdr3_aa: CASCTGQASNQPQHF
j_call: TRBJ2-1; d_call: .; clone_size: .; v_call: TRBV6-5; cdr3_nt: TGTGCCAGCAGTAGCCAGGCGTTTTACAATGAGCAGTTCTTC; cdr3_aa: CASSSQAFYNEQFF
j_call: TRBJ1-5; d_call: .; clone_size: .; v_call: TRBV7-2; cdr3_nt: TGTGCCAGCAGCCCCGTCGTCGGGGGGCAACAGCCCCAGCATTTT; cdr3_aa: CASSPVVGGQQPQHF
j_call: TRBJ2-6; d_call: .; clone_size: few; v_call: TRBV6-5; cdr3_nt: TGTGCCAGCAGTGCCAGCTCTGGGGCCAACGTCCTGACTTTC; cdr3_aa: CASSASSGANVLTF
j_call: TRBJ1-4; d_call: TRBD1; clone_size: .; v_call: TRBV6-6; cdr3_nt: TGTGCCAGCAGTTACTTACAGGGGGTGAGGGAAAAACTGTTTTTT; cdr3_aa: CASSYLQGVREKLFF
j_call: TRBJ2-1; d_call: TRBD2; clone_size: .; v_call: TRBV5-1; cdr3_nt: TGCGCCAGCAGCTTTTTACCAGCGGGGGACTACAATGAGCAGTTCTTC; cdr3_aa: CASSFLPAGDYNEQFF
j_call: TRBJ2-5; d_call: .; clone_size: .; v_call: TRBV21-1; cdr3_nt: TGTGCCAGCAGCAGTTGGGACGGGACTAGCGGACAAGAGACCCAGTACTTC; cdr3_aa: CASSSWDGTSGQETQYF
j_call: TRBJ1-6; d_call: .; clone_size: .; v_call: TRBV4-1; cdr3_nt: TGCGCCAGCAGCCAAGTCACTGGGGGGTTGCATTCACCCCTCCACTTT; cdr3_aa: CASSQVTGGLHSPLHF
j_call: TRBJ1-2; d_call: .; clone_size: few; v_call: TRBV4-3; cdr3_nt: TGCGCCAGCAGCCAAGGGGCGACAGCGTTAGATGGCTACACCTTC; cdr3_aa: CASSQGATALDGYTF
j_call: TRBJ1-5; d_call: .; clone_size: .; v_call: TRBV6-5; cdr3_nt: TGTGCCAGCAGTTACTCCTCGGGGATTCAGCCCCAGCATTTT; cdr3_aa: CASSYSSGIQPQHF
j_call: TRBJ2-5; d_call: .; clone_size: .; v_call: TRBV7-2; cdr3_nt: TGTGCCAGCACCTACCGTACAGGTGCAGAGACCCAGTACTTC; cdr3_aa: CASTYRTGAETQYF
j_call: TRBJ2-3; d_call: TRBD2; clone_size: few; v_call: TRBV7-9; cdr3_nt: TGTGCCAGCAGCTCCAACCCCGGACTAGCGTTCACAGATACGCAGTATTTT; cdr3_aa: CASSSNPGLAFTDTQYF
j_call: TRBJ2-3; d_call: TRBD1; clone_size: .; v_call: TRBV6-5; cdr3_nt: TGTGCCAGCAGACGGGACAGGGGGACAGATACGCAGTATTTT; cdr3_aa: CASRRDRGTDTQYF
j_call: TRBJ2-5; d_call: .; clone_size: few; v_call: TRBV30; cdr3_nt: TGTGCCTGGAGTTCCAGCCAAGAGACCCAGTACTTC; cdr3_aa: CAWSSSQETQYF
j_call: TRBJ2-2; d_call: .; clone_size: .; v_call: TRBV5-1; cdr3_nt: TGCGCCAGCAGCCTAGCAAGCACCGGGGAGCTGTTTTTT; cdr3_aa: CASSLASTGELFF
j_call: TRBJ2-1; d_call: TRBD2; clone_size: .; v_call: TRBV7-3; cdr3_nt: TGTGCCAGCAGCCCTCCGGGGGGTGAGCAGTTCTTC; cdr3_aa: CASSPPGGEQFF
j_call: TRBJ1-2; d_call: TRBD1; clone_size: .; v_call: TRBV7-9; cdr3_nt: TGTGCCAGCAGCTTAGCTGGGCAGGGGGCCAACTATGGCTACACCTTC; cdr3_aa: CASSLAGQGANYGYTF
j_call: TRBJ2-3; d_call: .; clone_size: .; v_call: TRBV6-4; cdr3_nt: TGTGCCAGCAGTGACAGCTACACAGATACGCAGTATTTT; cdr3_aa: CASSDSYTDTQYF